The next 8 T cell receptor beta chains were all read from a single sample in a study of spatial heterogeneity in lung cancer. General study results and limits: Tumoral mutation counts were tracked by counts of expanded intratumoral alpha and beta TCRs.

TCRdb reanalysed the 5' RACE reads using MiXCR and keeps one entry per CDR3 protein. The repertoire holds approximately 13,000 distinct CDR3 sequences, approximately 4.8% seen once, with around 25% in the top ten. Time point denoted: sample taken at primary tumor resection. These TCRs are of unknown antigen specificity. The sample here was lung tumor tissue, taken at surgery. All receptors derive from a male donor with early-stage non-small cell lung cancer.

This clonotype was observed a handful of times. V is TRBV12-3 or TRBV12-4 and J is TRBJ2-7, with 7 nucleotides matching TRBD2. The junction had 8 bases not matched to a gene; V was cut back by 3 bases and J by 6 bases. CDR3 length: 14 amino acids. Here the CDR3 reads CASSFSRGESEQYF. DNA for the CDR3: TGTGCCAGCAGTTTTTCTCGGGGGGAGAGCGAGCAGTACTTC.

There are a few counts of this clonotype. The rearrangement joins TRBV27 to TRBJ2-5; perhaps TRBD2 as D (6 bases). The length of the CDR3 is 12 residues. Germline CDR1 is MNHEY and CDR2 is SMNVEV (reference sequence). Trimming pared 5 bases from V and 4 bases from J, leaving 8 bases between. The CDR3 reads CASSRSGETQYF. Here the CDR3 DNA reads TGTGCCAGCAGTCGTAGCGGAGAGACCCAGTACTTC.

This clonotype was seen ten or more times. CDR3 DNA: TGTGCCAGCCGGGACAGGGTCTACTCCTACGAGCAGTACTTC. Translated, it gives CASRDRVYSYEQYF. The chain has TRBV6-5 and TRBJ2-7; 9 positions match TRBD1. The CDR3 length is 14 residues. J lost 0 bases, V lost 8 bases, and 5 bases had no gene match. Germline CDR1 is MNHEY and CDR2 is SVGAGI.

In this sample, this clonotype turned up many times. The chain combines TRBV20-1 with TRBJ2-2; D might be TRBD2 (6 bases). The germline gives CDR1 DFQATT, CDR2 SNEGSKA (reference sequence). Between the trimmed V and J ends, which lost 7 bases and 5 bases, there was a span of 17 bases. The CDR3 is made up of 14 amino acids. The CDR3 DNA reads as TGCAGTGTTATAGCGGCCCTGGGGACCGGGGAGCTGTTTTTT. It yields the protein CSVIAALGTGELFF.

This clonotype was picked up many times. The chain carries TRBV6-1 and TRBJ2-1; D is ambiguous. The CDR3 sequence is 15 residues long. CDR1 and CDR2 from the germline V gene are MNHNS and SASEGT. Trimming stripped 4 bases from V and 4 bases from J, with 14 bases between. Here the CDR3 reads CASSATYFPYNEQFF. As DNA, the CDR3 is TGTGCCAGCAGTGCAACTTACTTTCCTTACAATGAGCAGTTCTTC.

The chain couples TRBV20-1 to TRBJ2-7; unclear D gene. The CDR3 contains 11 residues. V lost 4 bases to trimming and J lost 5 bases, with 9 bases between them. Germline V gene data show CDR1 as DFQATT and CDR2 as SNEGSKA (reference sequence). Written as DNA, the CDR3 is TGCAGTGCTATGTGGAAGAACGAGCAGTACTTC. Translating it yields CSAMWKNEQYF.

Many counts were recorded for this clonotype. In DNA form, the CDR3 reads TGTGCCAGCAGTCAGGTTACTGGAAACACCATATATTTT. It specifies CASSQVTGNTIYF. The chain is built from TRBV7-2 and TRBJ1-3; no firm D call. The CDR3 is 13 residues long. V dropped 6 bases and J dropped 2 bases, with 8 bases sitting between them. Germline V CDR1 and CDR2: SGHTA, FQGNSA.

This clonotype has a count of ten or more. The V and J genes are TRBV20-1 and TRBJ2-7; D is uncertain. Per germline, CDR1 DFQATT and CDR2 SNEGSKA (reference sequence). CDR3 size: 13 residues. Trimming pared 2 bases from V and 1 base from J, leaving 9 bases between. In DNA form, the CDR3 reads TGCAGTGCTAGACAGGCAACTTCCTACGAGCAGTACTTC. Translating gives CSARQATSYEQYF.